The rows below give T cell receptor beta chains drawn from one sample of a study of Tregs in tolerant kidney transplant recipients. The repertoire was sequenced with immunoSEQ multiplex PCR; TCRdb's copy has only in-frame clones and lacks some. The sample records roughly 120,000 clones, approximately 90% being singletons. The sample consisted of CD4+ T cells from blood. All receptors derive from a human donor in good health. CDR3s include the opening cysteine and the closing phenylalanine or tryptophan. D genes are given only for firm matches. The size field is filled for only some rows; it gives once, few, many or a size class.

d_call j_call v_call clone_size cdr3_nt cdr3_aa
NA TRBJ1-3 TRBV7-6 once TGTGCCAGCAGCTTAGCGGGCAGGGGAGGAAACACCATATATTTT CASSLAGRGGNTIYF
NA TRBJ2-1 TRBV27 NA TGTGCCAGCAGTTTAACGGCAGGGTCCTACAATGAGCAGTTCTTC CASSLTAGSYNEQFF
NA TRBJ2-7 TRBV11-2 NA TGTGCCAGCAGCTTTTACAGGAGGAGCTCCTACGAGCAGTACTTC CASSFYRRSSYEQYF
NA TRBJ1-2 TRBV9 NA TGTGCCAGCACCCAGGGTGTCGGCAGTAACTATGGCTACACCTTC CASTQGVGSNYGYTF
TRBD1 TRBJ2-5 TRBV6-5 NA TGTGCCAGCAGCCCCCGGGGACAGTTTGAAGAGACCCAGTACTTC CASSPRGQFEETQYF
NA TRBJ1-2 TRBV4-1 NA TGCGCCAGCAGCCACCCGGGGAGCGGGGCGAGCGCCTATGGCTACACCTTC CASSHPGSGASAYGYTF
TRBD2 TRBJ2-3 TRBV9 once TGTGCCAGCAGCGTAGATGGGCGGCTAGCGGGGAGCACAGATACGCAGTATTTT CASSVDGRLAGSTDTQYF
NA TRBJ1-2 TRBV27 NA TGTGCCAGCAGTTCCAATGGATGGGGCGGCTATGGCTACACCTTC CASSSNGWGGYGYTF
NA TRBJ1-2 TRBV30 NA TGTGCCTGGAGTGTTCTGAACTATGGCTACACCTTC CAWSVLNYGYTF
NA TRBJ1-2 TRBV29-1 NA TGCAGCGTTGTCGGGGGAGAAGGGGGCTACACCTTC CSVVGGEGGYTF
NA TRBJ1-1 TRBV7-9 NA TGTGCCAGCAGCCAGGACGTGAACACTGAAGCTTTCTTT CASSQDVNTEAFF
TRBD1 TRBJ2-3 TRBV20-1 NA TGCAGTGCTAGCAGGGGGGATACGCAGTATTTT CSASRGDTQYF
TRBD1 TRBJ2-2 TRBV5-4 NA TGTGCCAGCAGCTTGGCCCCCGGGACAGTCAACACCGGGGAGCTGTTTTTT CASSLAPGTVNTGELFF
NA TRBJ1-2 TRBV30 NA TGTGCCTGGGGAAGCGGTGGCTACACCTTC CAWGSGGYTF
TRBD1 TRBJ1-6 TRBV2 NA TGTGCCAGCAAGACAGGGGGTAATTCACCCCTCCACTTT CASKTGGNSPLHF
NA TRBJ2-2 TRBV11-2 NA TGTGCCAGCAGCTTCGGAGGGTATACGACCGGGGAGCTGTTTTTT CASSFGGYTTGELFF
NA TRBJ2-1 TRBV9 once TGTGCCAGCAGCCCAGGGAGTGGCAATGAGCAGTTCTTC CASSPGSGNEQFF
NA TRBJ1-2 TRBV5-4 NA TGTGCCAGCAGCTTGGGTGGCAGGGACAACTATGGCTACACCTTC CASSLGGRDNYGYTF
NA TRBJ2-7 TRBV11-3 NA TGTGCCAGCAGCTTAGCCGGACCACATAGCGAGCAGTACTTC CASSLAGPHSEQYF
TRBD1 TRBJ1-1 TRBV6-5 once TGTGCCAGCAGGACAGGGGGCGACACTGAAGCTTTCTTT CASRTGGDTEAFF
NA TRBJ2-3 TRBV2 NA TGTGCCAGCAGATTAACTACAAGCACAGATACGCAGTATTTT CASRLTTSTDTQYF
NA TRBJ1-6 TRBV19 NA TGTGCCAGTACTCCGCGGGGGACGAGCTCCTATAATTCACCCCTCCACTTT CASTPRGTSSYNSPLHF
NA TRBJ2-1 TRBV9 NA TGTGCCAGCAGCACAATCACCTTCGGGAATGAGCAGTTCTTC CASSTITFGNEQFF
NA TRBJ1-1 TRBV5-1 NA TGCGCCAGCAGCTTGGTCGGGGACACTGAAGCTTTCTTT CASSLVGDTEAFF
NA TRBJ2-5 TRBV14 NA TGTGCCAGCAGCCGTACTTTGGGCCGAGTAGGGACCCAGTACTTC CASSRTLGRVGTQYF
NA TRBJ2-5 TRBV5-1 NA TGCGCCAGCAGCTCAGGAGGCACCTCCGGCGAGACCCAGTACTTC CASSSGGTSGETQYF
TRBD2 TRBJ2-5 TRBV2 once TGTGCCAGCAGTTACCGACTAGCGGAAGAGACCCAGTACTTC CASSYRLAEETQYF
TRBD2 TRBJ2-1 TRBV9 NA TGTGCCAGCAGCGTAGGCGGGAGTCTCAATGAGCAGTTCTTC CASSVGGSLNEQFF
TRBD2 TRBJ2-5 TRBV2 once TGCGCCAGCAGTGTCCTAGCGGGGTCGGGAGAGACCCAGTACTTC CASSVLAGSGETQYF
TRBD1 TRBJ1-2 TRBV19 NA TGTGCCGCGAGCAGGTTGGACAGGGCTCATGGCTACACCTTC CAASRLDRAHGYTF
NA TRBJ1-5 TRBV2 NA TGTGCCAGCAGTGAGGGGGAGTCACGCCAGCCCCAGCATTTT CASSEGESRQPQHF
TRBD1 TRBJ1-1 TRBV25-1 NA TGTGCCAGCAGTGATTCCACAGGGGTGGTCACTGAAGCTTTCTTT CASSDSTGVVTEAFF
TRBD1 TRBJ1-5 TRBV7-2 once TGTGCCAGCAGCCGGACAGGGAGGTTCAATCAGCCCCAGCATTTT CASSRTGRFNQPQHF
TRBD1 TRBJ1-2 TRBV5-4 NA TGTGCCAGCAGGTTGGGGGACAGGGAGGGGTATGGCTACACCTTC CASRLGDREGYGYTF
NA TRBJ2-6 TRBV19 NA TGTGCCAGTAGTAGGGGCTCCGCGTCTGGGGCCAACGTCCTGACTTTC CASSRGSASGANVLTF
TRBD2 TRBJ2-2 TRBV5-1 NA TGCGCCAGCAGCTTGGCTGGTAGCGGGGAGACCGGGGAGCTGTTTTTT CASSLAGSGETGELFF
TRBD1 TRBJ2-3 TRBV19 NA TGTGCCAGTAGCCGACAGGGTGGTCTGGATACGCAGTATTTT CASSRQGGLDTQYF
NA TRBJ1-2 TRBV30 NA TGTGCCTGGAGTGACGGGAATGGCTACACCTTC CAWSDGNGYTF
NA TRBJ1-5 TRBV14 NA TGTGCCAGCAGCCCCCAAAGACAGCCCCAGCATTTT CASSPQRQPQHF
NA TRBJ1-5 TRBV6-1 NA TGTGCCAGCAGTGAAGCGTTTCTGACAGAACACAATCAGCCCCAGCATTTT CASSEAFLTEHNQPQHF
NA TRBJ1-4 TRBV5-1 NA TGCGCCAGCAGCTTGCGCAGCCTCGGAGAGAAACTGTTTTTT CASSLRSLGEKLFF
TRBD1 TRBJ2-7 TRBV7-2 NA TGTGCCAGCAGCTCCCGGGACAGCTACGAGCAGTACTTC CASSSRDSYEQYF
TRBD2 TRBJ2-1 TRBV7-8 NA TGTGCCAGCAGCAGAATGGCGGGAGGGCGTAACTACAATGAGCAGTTCTTC CASSRMAGGRNYNEQFF
TRBD1 TRBJ1-1 TRBV2 NA TGTGCCAGCAGTAAATACAGGGGGAACACTGAAGCTTTCTTT CASSKYRGNTEAFF
TRBD2 TRBJ2-1 TRBV5-4 NA TGTGCCAGCAGCTTGGGGACTAGCGGTAGAAGCTCCTACAATGAGCAGTTCTTC CASSLGTSGRSSYNEQFF
NA TRBJ2-5 TRBV29-1 NA TGCAGCGTTGGAATCCGGCGGGAGACCCAGTACTTC CSVGIRRETQYF
NA TRBJ1-5 TRBV2 NA TGTGCCAGCAGTTTGACAGCGACCAATCAGCCCCAGCATTTT CASSLTATNQPQHF
NA TRBJ2-3 TRBV5-1 NA TGCGCCAGCACGGACCCGGGACCACTGAGTCCAGATACGCAGTATTTT CASTDPGPLSPDTQYF
NA TRBJ2-3 TRBV5-1 NA TGCGCCAGCAGCTTGGTCCCTAGCTCCACAGATACGCAGTATTTT CASSLVPSSTDTQYF
TRBD2 TRBJ2-7 TRBV7-9 NA TGTGCCAGCAGCTTCAAAGCGGGAGGCTCCTACGAGCAGTACTTC CASSFKAGGSYEQYF
TRBD1 TRBJ1-6 TRBV28 NA TGTGCCAGCAGTTCCCCGGGACAGACCTCACCCCTCCACTTT CASSSPGQTSPLHF
TRBD2 TRBJ2-3 TRBV10-3 NA TGTGCCATCAGTGACCCGACAAGGCGGGAGGGCCTTCATACGCAGTATTTT CAISDPTRREGLHTQYF
NA TRBJ2-6 TRBV2 NA TGTGCCAGCAGTGAAGGTGGGCCAGGGGCCGGGGCCAACGTCCTGACTTTC CASSEGGPGAGANVLTF
NA TRBJ2-5 TRBV30 NA TGTGCCTGGGGCAGGACAGACTACGGTAGGGAGACCCAGTACTTC CAWGRTDYGRETQYF
NA TRBJ1-1 TRBV15 NA TGTGCCACCAGCAGCAGAGCTCGCGACATGAACACTGAAGCTTTCTTT CATSSRARDMNTEAFF
NA TRBJ1-3 TRBV11-1 NA TGTGCCAGCAGCTTGGGAGGGGCCATCGGGATCTCTGGAAACACCATATATTTT CASSLGGAIGISGNTIYF
TRBD1 TRBJ1-5 TRBV30 NA TGTGCCTGTGGGACAGCAGATCAGCCCCAGCATTTT CACGTADQPQHF
TRBD1 TRBJ2-5 TRBV6-6 NA TGTGCCAGCAGCGACAGGGGGCGGGAGACCCAGTACTTC CASSDRGRETQYF
TRBD2 TRBJ2-5 TRBV2 NA TGTGCCAGCAGAACCGAGCGGGGAAGGGAAGAGACCCAGTACTTC CASRTERGREETQYF